The 23 T cell receptor beta chains given below trace back to one sample, sequenced in a study of CD8 T cells in Susac syndrome. A quantity of about 0.5 to 1 ug RNA underwent reverse transcription using random hexamers. TCRdb itself ran the immunoSEQ multiplex PCR reads through MiXCR, one entry per CDR3 protein. The sample includes 200,000 to 250,000 distinct CDR3 sequences, about 90% seen only once; the top ten take about 0.15%. Sequences were obtained from CD8+ T cells from PBMCs. These receptors originate from a human donor with multiple sclerosis.

The J gene is TRBJ2-2, the V gene TRBV6-5; D may be TRBD1 (6 bases). The CDR3 sequence is 14 residues long. Germline values: CDR1 MNHEY, CDR2 SVGAGI. V was trimmed by 5 bases and J by 5 bases, leaving 12 bases between them. For the CDR3, the DNA is TGTGCCAGCAGTCGTTCAGGGGCGACCGGGGAGCTGTTTTTT. Amino acids: CASSRSGATGELFF.

V and J are TRBV27 and TRBJ2-5, with D possibly being TRBD1 or TRBD2 (5 bases each). Germline V gene lookup returns CDR1 MNHEY and CDR2 SMNVEV (reference sequence). V gave up 7 bases and J gave up 5 bases, with 17 bases separating them. CDR3 length: 14 residues. This CDR3 reads CASNTDSEGETQYF. In DNA, the CDR3 is TGTGCCAGCAATACCGACAGCGAGGGGGAGACCCAGTACTTC.

The chain recombines TRBV9 with TRBJ2-2; D may be TRBD2 (6 bases). V gave up 4 bases and J gave up 7 bases, with 11 bases separating them. Germline lookup yields CDR1 SGDLS and CDR2 YYNGEE. The CDR3 is 13 residues long. This chain's CDR3 is CASSTREIGELFF. The CDR3 coding sequence is TGTGCCAGCAGCACTCGGGAGATCGGGGAGCTGTTTTTT.

The V and J genes are TRBV5-6 and TRBJ1-1; D is unresolved. Between the trimmed V and J ends, which lost 0 bases and 9 bases, there was a span of 6 bases. Germline V lookup: CDR1 SGHDT, CDR2 YYEEEE. CDR3 size: 11 residues. CDR3 sequence: CASSLAGKAFF. As DNA, the CDR3 is TGTGCCAGCAGCTTGGCTGGGAAAGCTTTCTTT. Using reference TRBV5-6 and TRBJ1-1 for the parts outside the CDR3, the full variable domain is DAGVTQSPTHLIKTRGQQVTLRCSPKSGHDTVSWYQQALGQGPQFIFQYYEEEERQRGNFPDRFSGHQFPNYSSELNVNALLLGDSALYLCASSLAGKAFFGQGTRLTVV.

V and J are TRBV5-4 and TRBJ2-3, with 9 bases identical to TRBD1. The V segment lost 4 bases and the J segment 0 bases; nucleotides outside the gene matches: 9. This CDR3 has 17 residues. Germline V gives CDR1 SGHNT, CDR2 YYREEE (reference sequence). This chain's CDR3 is CASSPGTGLTSTDTQYF. The CDR3 DNA sequence: TGTGCCAGCAGCCCCGGGACAGGGCTTACTAGCACAGATACGCAGTATTTT.

This chain uses TRBV30 with TRBJ2-2; D ambiguous. This CDR3 has 13 residues. Germline V CDR1 and CDR2: GTSNPN, SVGIG (reference sequence). Trimming pared 1 base from V and 1 base from J, leaving 4 bases between. DNA for the CDR3: TGTGCCTGGAGTGCCCTGAACACCGGGGAGCTGTTTTTT. As protein: CAWSALNTGELFF.

Here the CDR3 DNA reads TGTGCCAGCAGCGTAAGCGGACAGGGGGCGCCTTTCTTT. It translates to CASSVSGQGAPFF. The chain couples TRBV9 to TRBJ1-1; TRBD1 matches at 11 bases. The length of the CDR3 is 13 residues. J gave up 12 bases and V 1 base, and 5 bases lay outside the gene matches. Looked up from germline, CDR1 is SGDLS and CDR2 is YYNGEE.

This clonotype was seen more than once but under ten times. The chain employs TRBV2 and TRBJ2-2, with no clear D. The CDR3 consists of 15 residues. Germline V lookup: CDR1 SNHLY, CDR2 FYNNEI. The ends were cut back, 3 bases at V and 2 bases at J, with 10 bases in the middle. The CDR3 region has the DNA TGTGCCAGCAGTGATCTTGGATTTAACACCGGGGAGCTGTTTTTT. Translated, it gives CASSDLGFNTGELFF.

The V call is TRBV27, the J call TRBJ2-3; D gene ambiguous. The CDR3 contains 14 residues. V dropped 5 bases and J dropped 7 bases, with 16 bases sitting between them. The germline V gene encodes CDR1 MNHEY and CDR2 SMNVEV (reference sequence). CDR3 region: CASSPQGSPHTQYF. As DNA, the CDR3 is TGTGCCAGCAGTCCCCAAGGCAGTCCCCATACGCAGTATTTT.

CDR3 in DNA: TGTGCCAGCAGTTCCCGATACAGGGGGCATGAAGCTTTCTTT. It is translated as CASSSRYRGHEAFF. The chain links TRBV12-3 or TRBV12-4 to TRBJ1-1, with 9 bases aligning to TRBD1. The CDR3 covers 14 residues. The junction had 7 bases not matched to a gene; V was cut back by 4 bases and J by 7 bases.

The chain carries TRBV18 and TRBJ2-2, with D tentatively TRBD2 (6 bases). V was cut by 3 bases and J by 5 bases, with 13 bases left in between. The CDR3 runs to 15 residues. CDR1 is KGHSH, CDR2 LQKENI, per germline. The CDR3 here is CASSPGTVGTGELFF. CDR3 DNA sequence: TGTGCCAGCTCACCGGGGACTGTGGGGACCGGGGAGCTGTTTTTT.

The V gene is TRBV6-5, the J gene TRBJ2-1; the match to TRBD2 covers 7 bases. The junction had 11 bases not matched to a gene; V was cut back by 6 bases and J by 6 bases. The CDR3 extends over 15 amino acids. Germline assignment: CDR1 MNHEY and CDR2 SVGAGI. The CDR3 DNA reads as TGTGCCAGCAGCCCCTCCCTAGGGACTACCAATGAGCAGTTCTTC. Its protein product is CASSPSLGTTNEQFF.

The chain combines TRBV5-1 with TRBJ1-2; D is unresolved. The CDR3 totals 12 residues. CDR1 and CDR2 (germline): SGHRS, YFSETQ. Trimming removed 0 bases from V and 6 bases from J, with 6 bases in between. CDR3 loop: CASSLAENGYTF. The CDR3 DNA follows: TGCGCCAGCAGCTTGGCAGAGAATGGCTACACCTTC.

This sequence joins TRBV5-6 and TRBJ2-5; D gene unclear. The CDR3 has 14 amino acids. Trimming took off 0 bases at V and 1 base at J, with 7 bases between the two ends. Per the germline V gene, CDR1 is SGHDT and CDR2 is YYEEEE. CDR3 DNA sequence: TGTGCCAGCAGCTTGGGAAACAGCCAAGAGACCCAGTACTTC. This sequence encodes CASSLGNSQETQYF.

This rearrangement joins TRBV30 to TRBJ2-6; 7 bases line up with TRBD1. V lost 7 bases and J lost 0; bases outside the gene matches: 15. The CDR3 runs 18 residues. CDR1 GTSNPN and CDR2 SVGIG come from the germline V gene (reference sequence). As DNA, the CDR3 is TGTGCCTCGCGATTGGGACAGATATTCAGCTCTGGGGCCAACGTCCTGACTTTC. This sequence encodes CASRLGQIFSSGANVLTF. The complete variable domain, with remaining parts taken from reference TRBV30 and TRBJ2-6, reads SQTIHQWPATLVQPVGSPLSLECTVEGTSNPNLYWYRQAAGRGLQLLFYSVGIGQISSEVPQNLSASRPQDRQFILSSKKLLLSDSGFYLCASRLGQIFSSGANVLTFGAGSRLTVL.

The J gene is TRBJ1-1, the V gene TRBV9; D gene uncertain. Germline CDR1 and CDR2: SGDLS and YYNGEE. V was shortened by 1 base and J by 0 bases, with 7 bases between the two germline ends. The CDR3 loop spans 14 amino acids. The CDR3 spells CASSVQALNTEAFF. The CDR3 nucleotides read TGTGCCAGCAGCGTACAGGCGCTGAACACTGAAGCTTTCTTT. Full variable domain (remainder filled in from reference TRBV9 and TRBJ1-1): DSGVTQTPKHLITATGQRVTLRCSPRSGDLSVYWYQQSLDQGLQFLIQYYNGEERAKGNILERFSAQQFPDLHSELNLSSLELGDSALYFCASSVQALNTEAFFGQGTRLTVV.

The J gene is TRBJ2-3, the V gene TRBV27; D unclear. V was pared by 4 bases and J by 2 bases, with 7 bases between. CDR1 and CDR2 (germline): MNHEY, SMNVEV (reference sequence). This CDR3 comprises 13 residues. CDR3 bases: TGTGCCAGCAGTTCTCACTACACAGATACGCAGTATTTT. Translation gives CASSSHYTDTQYF.

V usage is TRBV27 and J usage is TRBJ2-1; D ambiguous. The CDR3 extends over 13 amino acids. Germline CDR1 reads MNHEY; CDR2 reads SMNVEV (reference sequence). The V gene lost 3 bases and the J gene lost 9 bases, with 12 bases spanning the gap. CDR3 loop: CASSFGPRGEQFF. The DNA of the CDR3 is TGTGCCAGCAGTTTTGGACCACGCGGTGAGCAGTTCTTC.

The chain employs TRBV24-1 and TRBJ2-6; D gene unclear. Germline-derived CDR1 and CDR2 are KGHDR and SFDVKD. CDR3 length: 13 residues. The V gene lost 12 bases and the J gene lost 4 bases, with 12 bases spanning the gap. CDR3 sequence: CAASAAGANVLTF. DNA of the CDR3: TGTGCCGCCTCGGCCGCGGGGGCCAACGTCCTGACTTTC.

CDR3 nucleotides: TGTGCCAGCAGCCAAGATAACGGGCCCCACTATGAAAAACTGTTTTTT. It is translated as CASSQDNGPHYEKLFF. The chain recombines TRBV3-1 with TRBJ1-4, with D unclear. From germline, CDR1 is LGHDT and CDR2 YNNKEL (reference sequence). The CDR3 has 16 amino acids. V dropped 0 bases and J dropped 6 bases, with 14 bases sitting between them.

The chain joins TRBV20-1 to TRBJ1-1; D is undetermined. The CDR3 covers 11 residues. Germline V lookup: CDR1 DFQATT, CDR2 SNEGSKA (reference sequence). V lost 7 bases, J lost 2 bases, and 8 bases lay in between. CDR3 amino acids: CSVISNTEAFF. The CDR3 bases are TGCAGTGTCATATCCAACACTGAAGCTTTCTTT.

The chain combines TRBV5-6 with TRBJ2-3, with 7 bases that match TRBD1. Per the germline V gene, CDR1 is SGHDT and CDR2 is YYEEEE. CDR3 length equals 16 residues. J was trimmed by 0 bases and V by 0 bases; bases with no gene match: 4. The CDR3 DNA reads TGTGCCAGCAGCTTGGACAGGGGCTCTAGCACAGATACGCAGTATTTT. Amino acids: CASSLDRGSSTDTQYF.

This sequence joins TRBV4-1 and TRBJ2-7, with TRBD2 matching over 7 bases. The CDR3 runs 15 residues. Unmatched junction bases numbered 8, after V lost 1 base and J lost 5 bases. Germline loops: CDR1 MGHRA, CDR2 YSYEKL. CDR3 protein: CASSQGIGGGDEQYF. The CDR3 nucleotides read TGCGCCAGCAGCCAAGGGATCGGGGGAGGGGACGAGCAGTACTTC.